This TCR beta chain was recovered during a study of blood T cell repertoires in COVID-19. In the study overall: There were acute and convalescent COVID-19 samples, and they came from the United States, Italy and Spain.

Per the authors' pipeline: Estimated nucleated cell counts came from reference gene primer amplification. Profiling relied on immunoSEQ multiplex PCR, and the TCRdb table lists in-frame clones only, not all of them. The V and J calls and clone size are taken from that table; D and trimming were inferred from the DNA. Of roughly 30,000 clones in the sample, about 92% were seen once. There are 15 residues in the CDR3. Germline V gene lookup returns CDR1 GTSNPN and CDR2 SVGIG (reference sequence). Losses at the gene ends were 1 base for V and 5 bases for J; bases not matched to a gene: 1. V usage is TRBV30 and J usage is TRBJ2-1; 14 bases line up with TRBD2. The material sequenced was peripheral blood. This receptor was obtained from a woman between 65 and 79 years old with COVID-19, enrolled during active disease. CDR3 sequence: CAWSGTSGGNNEQFF. In DNA, the CDR3 is TGTGCCTGGAGTGGGACTAGCGGGGGGAACAATGAGCAGTTCTTC. Based on the CDR3 plus reference TRBV30 and TRBJ2-1, the full variable domain is SQTIHQWPATLVQPVGSPLSLECTVEGTSNPNLYWYRQAAGRGLQLLFYSVGIGQISSEVPQNLSASRPQDRQFILSSKKLLLSDSGFYLCAWSGTSGGNNEQFFGPGTRLTVL.